The T cell receptor (beta chain) under discussion was sequenced for a study of T-cell reconstitution after alpha-beta-depleted transplantation in children. Unique molecular identifiers were used in preparing the TCRbeta library. TCRdb processed the PCR reads anew with MiXCR; each CDR3 protein has one entry. The top ten hold roughly 20% of the sample, which has approximately 98,000 distinct CDR3 sequences, roughly 6.1% seen once. Trimming left V 4 bases short and J 1 base short, with 16 bases between. The CDR3 runs 16 residues. Ten or more counts support this clonotype. The receptor was isolated from a male patient aged 2 to 9 who had a stem cell transplant for acute lymphoblastic leukemia, so the T cells may come from the graft donor. The specimen was PBMCs, mostly from graft donor cells, collected 360 days after TCRalphabeta/CD19-depleted stem cell transplant. The chain combines TRBV12-3 or TRBV12-4 with TRBJ2-5; the D gene is possibly TRBD2 (5 bases). CDR3 amino acids: CASSYYLQDFQETQYF. CDR3 nucleotides: TGTGCCAGCAGTTATTATCTTCAGGACTTCCAAGAGACCCAGTACTTC.